Listed here are 5 T cell receptor beta chains from one sample, sequenced in a study of technical replicates of blood from several donors. Only in-frame clones appear in the TCRdb table, and some are missing; sequencing was by immunoSEQ multiplex PCR. This table holds roughly 60,000 clones, approximately 86% found once. The sample consisted of PBMCs. These receptor sequences come from a human donor in good health. Some clones in this sample may be carry-over from other donors' samples.

The genes are TRBV6-5 and TRBJ2-2; D uncertain. The CDR3 length is 14 residues. Germline values: CDR1 MNHEY, CDR2 SVGAGI. With 1 base removed from V and 4 bases from J, the gap between germline ends came to 7 bases. CDR3 DNA sequence: TGTGCCAGCAGTTACTTTGGAGCCACCGGGGAGCTGTTTTTT. As protein: CASSYFGATGELFF.

The V call is TRBV18, the J call TRBJ2-1; D is unclear. The V end lost 2 bases, the J end lost 8 bases, and 13 bases lay between the germline ends. The CDR3 has 14 residues. CDR1 is KGHSH, CDR2 LQKENI, per germline. The CDR3 DNA reads TGTGCCAGCTCACCAATAGGTCCCGGGTATGAGCAGTTCTTC. Protein sequence: CASSPIGPGYEQFF.

This clone is a singleton in its sample. The gene calls are TRBV6-6 and TRBJ2-1; D is perhaps TRBD1 (7 bases). This CDR3 contains 15 residues. Trimming took 7 bases from V and 0 from J, leaving 13 bases between them. Germline-derived CDR1 and CDR2 are MNHNY and SVGAGI (reference sequence). This CDR3 reads CASTPGGGSYNEQFF. The CDR3 nucleotides read TGTGCCAGCACACCAGGGGGAGGCTCCTACAATGAGCAGTTCTTC.

The J gene is TRBJ2-7, the V gene TRBV5-1; 7 bases line up with TRBD1. This CDR3 comprises 14 residues. The trim removed 4 bases at V and 4 bases at J, leaving 8 bases unmatched. The germline V gene encodes CDR1 SGHRS and CDR2 YFSETQ. CDR3 DNA sequence: TGCGCCAGCAGCCCCGGACAGGCCGCTTACGAGCAGTACTTC. Its protein product is CASSPGQAAYEQYF.

The CDR3 bases are TGTGCCAGCAGTCCGGTGGGGCAGGGCTGGGGCTACACCTTC. Its translation: CASSPVGQGWGYTF. The chain carries TRBV7-2 and TRBJ1-2, with D possibly TRBD1 on 5 matching bases. The CDR3 sequence is 14 residues long. Germline V lookup: CDR1 SGHTA, CDR2 FQGNSA. V lost 6 bases and J 8 bases, leaving 19 bases between the germline ends.